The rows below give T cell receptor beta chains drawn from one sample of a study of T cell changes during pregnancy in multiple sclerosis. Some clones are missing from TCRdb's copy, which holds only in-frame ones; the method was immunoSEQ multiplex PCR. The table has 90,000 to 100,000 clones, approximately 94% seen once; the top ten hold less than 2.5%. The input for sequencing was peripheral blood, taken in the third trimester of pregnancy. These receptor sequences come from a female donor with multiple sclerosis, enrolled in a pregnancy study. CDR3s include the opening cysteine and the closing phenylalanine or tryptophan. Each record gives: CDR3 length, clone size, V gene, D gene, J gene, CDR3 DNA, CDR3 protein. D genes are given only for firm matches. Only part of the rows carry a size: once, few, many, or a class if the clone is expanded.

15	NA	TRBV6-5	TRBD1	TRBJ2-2	TGTGCCAGCAGTTTAGGACAGGGGGCTCCCGGGGAGCTGTTTTTT	CASSLGQGAPGELFF
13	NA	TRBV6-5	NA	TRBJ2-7	TGTGCCAGCAGTCCCAGGGCAACCTACGAGCAGTACTTC	CASSPRATYEQYF
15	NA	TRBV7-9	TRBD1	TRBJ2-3	TGTGCCAGCAGCGACAGGACAGGGGGCACAGATACGCAGTATTTT	CASSDRTGGTDTQYF
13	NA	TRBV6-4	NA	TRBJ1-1	TGTGCCAGCAAAAAGAAGCTGAACACTGAAGCTTTCTTT	CASKKKLNTEAFF
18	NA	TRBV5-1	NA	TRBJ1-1	TGCGCCAGCAGCTTGGTGGTTAGGGGCGTTCCCGCAAACACTGAAGCTTTCTTT	CASSLVVRGVPANTEAFF
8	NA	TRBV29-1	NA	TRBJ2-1	TGCAGCGGCGATGAGCAGTTCTTC	CSGDEQFF
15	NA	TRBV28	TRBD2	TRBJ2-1	TGTGCCAGCAGCCAAGCGGGAACCCCCTACAATGAGCAGTTCTTC	CASSQAGTPYNEQFF
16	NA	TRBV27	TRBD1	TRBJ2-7	TGTGCCAGCAGTCCCGGGGACAGACCAAGAATCAGGGAGCAGTACTTC	CASSPGDRPRIREQYF
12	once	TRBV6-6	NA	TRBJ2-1	TGTGCCAGCAGTCCCCAAACAGGGGAGCAGTTCTTC	CASSPQTGEQFF
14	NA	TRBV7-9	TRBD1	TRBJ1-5	TGTGCCAGCAGCCTCACAGGGGGCGGGCAGCCCCAGCATTTT	CASSLTGGGQPQHF
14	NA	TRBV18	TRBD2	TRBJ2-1	TGTGCCAGCTCACCAGGGACTAGACCGGATGAGCAGTTCTTC	CASSPGTRPDEQFF
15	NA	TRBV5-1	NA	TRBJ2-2	TGCGCCAGCAGCTTGGGGACGAGGGAAGGCGGGGAGCTGTTTTTT	CASSLGTREGGELFF
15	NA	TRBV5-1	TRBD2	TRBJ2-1	TGCGCCAGCAGCTTGACGACTAGCGGTACACATGAGCAGTTCTTC	CASSLTTSGTHEQFF
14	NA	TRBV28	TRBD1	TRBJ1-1	TGTGCCAGCAGCCTCGGGACAGGTTCCCATGAAGCTTTCTTT	CASSLGTGSHEAFF
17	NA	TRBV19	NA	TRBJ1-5	TGTGCCAGTAGTATGGGTAGGAGGGGATATAGCAATCAGCCCCAGCATTTT	CASSMGRRGYSNQPQHF
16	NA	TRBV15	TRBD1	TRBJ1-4	TGTGCCACCAGCAGAGGGACAGGACAGGGTAATGAAAAACTGTTTTTT	CATSRGTGQGNEKLFF
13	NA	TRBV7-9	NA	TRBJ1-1	TGTGCCAGCAGCGATAGAGGCGGGACTGAAGCTTTCTTT	CASSDRGGTEAFF
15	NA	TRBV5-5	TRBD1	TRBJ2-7	TGTGCCAGCAGCTTCCGATACGGACAGGTTTACGAGCAGTACTTC	CASSFRYGQVYEQYF
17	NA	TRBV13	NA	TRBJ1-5	TGTGCCAGCAGCATTAGGAAAACAGGGCCCCCCAATCAGCCCCAGCATTTT	CASSIRKTGPPNQPQHF
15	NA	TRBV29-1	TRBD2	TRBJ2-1	TGCAGCGTTCGGGACTACCTGAAAACCTACAATGAGCAGTTCTTC	CSVRDYLKTYNEQFF
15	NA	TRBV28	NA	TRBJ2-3	TGTGCCAGCAGTTTAGCCGGGAGTTTGGTAGATACGCAGTATTTT	CASSLAGSLVDTQYF
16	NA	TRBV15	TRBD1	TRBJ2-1	TGTGCCACCAGCGGACCGGGACAGGGGATTTACAATGAGCAGTTCTTC	CATSGPGQGIYNEQFF
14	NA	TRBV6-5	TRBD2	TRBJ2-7	TGTGCCAGCAAGTCTCTAGCGGGAACGCACGAGCAGTACTTC	CASKSLAGTHEQYF